A selection of T cell receptor beta chains follows, all from one sample in a study of shared clonotypes between healthy human individuals. Here immunoSEQ multiplex PCR was the method, and the copy in TCRdb shows in-frame clones only, minus some. Among approximately 700,000 clones listed, around 73% were seen once. Sequenced material: memory CD4+ T cells sorted from blood. Receptors were obtained from a woman between 25 and 40 years old in good health. Both conserved end residues are part of each CDR3. The order of the fields is D gene, J gene, V gene, clone size, CDR3 protein, CDR3 DNA. The D gene is left open where the match is weak. Rows may omit the clone size; those that give it use once, few, many or a size class.

TRBD2,TRBJ2-1,TRBV5-6,.,CASSYEVGLAENNEQFF,TGTGCCAGCAGCTACGAAGTGGGACTAGCGGAAAACAATGAGCAGTTCTTC
.,TRBJ1-4,TRBV5-4,.,CASRRGDPFSTHEKLFF,TGTGCCAGCAGAAGAGGGGACCCATTTTCTACCCATGAAAAACTGTTTTTT
TRBD1,TRBJ1-5,TRBV4-1,.,CASSQDAGGWRQPQHF,TGCGCCAGCAGCCAAGATGCAGGGGGATGGCGTCAGCCCCAGCATTTT
.,TRBJ2-7,TRBV4-2,many,CASSQSLGSRGYEQYF,TGTGCCAGCAGCCAGTCCCTGGGTAGCAGAGGCTACGAGCAGTACTTC
.,TRBJ1-4,TRBV5-1,.,CASSRGTNEKLFF,TGCGCCAGCAGCAGGGGAACTAATGAAAAACTGTTTTTT
.,TRBJ1-3,TRBV29-1,.,CSVAPNDSGNTIYF,TGCAGCGTGGCGCCAAACGACTCTGGAAACACCATATATTTT
.,TRBJ2-7,TRBV6-1,.,CASSEAGRYEQYF,TGTGCCAGCAGTGAAGCCGGGCGCTACGAGCAGTACTTC
TRBD1,TRBJ2-2,TRBV10-3,.,CAIGGQEYTGELFF,TGTGCCATCGGTGGACAGGAGTACACCGGGGAGCTGTTTTTT
TRBD2,TRBJ2-2,TRBV11-2,.,CASSPAIGREYTGELFF,TGTGCCAGCAGCCCCGCAATTGGGCGGGAGTACACCGGGGAGCTGTTTTTT
TRBD2,TRBJ2-7,TRBV13,.,CASSFRASGRNEQYF,TGTGCCAGCAGCTTTAGGGCTAGCGGGAGGAACGAGCAGTACTTC
.,TRBJ2-5,TRBV11-2,few,CASSSRPDRYQETQYF,TGTGCCAGCAGCTCACGCCCGGATCGGTACCAAGAGACCCAGTACTTC
.,TRBJ2-4,TRBV6-1,.,CASSVLGYGNIQYF,TGTGCCAGCAGTGTTTTGGGGTATGGAAACATTCAGTACTTC
TRBD2,TRBJ2-7,TRBV11-2,.,CASSSASGSSYEQYF,TGTGCCAGCAGCTCAGCTAGCGGGAGTAGTTACGAGCAGTACTTC
TRBD1,TRBJ1-1,TRBV6-5,medium-sized,CASSQLQGAHTEAFF,TGTGCCAGCAGTCAGTTACAGGGGGCTCACACTGAAGCTTTCTTT
.,TRBJ1-4,TRBV15,.,CATSRGQVGNEKLFF,TGTGCCACCAGCAGAGGGCAGGTTGGAAATGAAAAACTGTTTTTT
.,TRBJ2-2,TRBV6-5,.,CASSYSTTLTTGELFF,TGTGCCAGCAGTTACTCGACTACACTCACGACCGGGGAGCTGTTTTTT
TRBD1,TRBJ1-5,TRBV19,few,CASSTTGFNQPQHF,TGTGCCAGTAGTACGACAGGGTTCAATCAGCCCCAGCATTTT
.,TRBJ2-7,TRBV19,.,CASSISGIPYEQYF,TGTGCCAGTAGTATATCCGGGATACCCTACGAGCAGTACTTC
.,TRBJ1-2,TRBV6-4,.,CASSDGPYGYTF,TGTGCCAGCAGTGACGGACCCTATGGCTACACCTTC
.,TRBJ1-2,TRBV28,few,CASSLVDLNYGYTF,TGTGCCAGCAGTTTAGTAGATCTTAACTATGGCTACACCTTC
.,TRBJ2-3,TRBV27,.,CASSLRGNRRADTQYF,TGTGCCAGCAGTTTAAGGGGGAACCGGCGGGCAGATACGCAGTATTTT
.,TRBJ2-1,TRBV19,.,CASSKSGNEQFF,TGTGCCAGTAGTAAAAGTGGTAATGAGCAGTTCTTC
TRBD2,TRBJ2-3,TRBV7-2,.,CASSLARWTSGRALDTQYF,TGTGCCAGCAGCTTAGCTAGGTGGACTAGCGGGAGGGCCTTAGATACGCAGTATTTT
TRBD2,TRBJ2-7,TRBV27,.,CASSCGRHHEQYF,TGTGCCAGCAGTTGCGGGAGGCACCACGAGCAGTACTTC
.,TRBJ2-5,TRBV5-1,.,CASSFFSGNQETQYF,TGCGCCAGCAGCTTTTTCTCTGGCAACCAAGAGACCCAGTACTTC
.,TRBJ2-7,TRBV10-2,.,CASSSAAYEQYF,TGCGCCAGCAGTAGCGCAGCCTACGAGCAGTACTTC
.,TRBJ1-1,TRBV5-1,.,CASSLDSLRGNTEAFF,TGCGCCAGCAGCTTGGACTCCCTCAGGGGGAACACTGAAGCTTTCTTT
.,TRBJ2-7,TRBV7-2,.,CASSWKTSSYEQYF,TGTGCCAGCAGCTGGAAAACATCCTCCTACGAGCAGTACTTC
.,TRBJ1-5,TRBV7-2,.,CASSLDRNSNQPQHF,TGTGCCAGCAGTCTCGACAGGAACAGCAATCAGCCCCAGCATTTT
.,TRBJ1-1,TRBV18,.,CASSPSNIPNTEAFF,TGTGCCAGCTCACCATCTAACATTCCGAACACTGAAGCTTTCTTT
.,TRBJ1-2,TRBV14,.,CASSRNDDRYLNYGYTF,TGTGCCAGCAGCCGAAATGACGACCGCTACCTTAACTATGGCTACACCTTC
.,TRBJ2-2,TRBV7-6,.,CASSLGPAGTGELFF,TGTGCCAGCAGCCTGGGGCCAGCGGGCACCGGGGAGCTGTTTTTT
TRBD1,TRBJ2-7,TRBV19,.,CASSIQGAYEQYF,TGTGCCAGTAGTATCCAGGGGGCCTACGAGCAGTACTTC
TRBD2,TRBJ2-1,TRBV29-1,once,CSVDKLSGRRANEQFF,TGCAGCGTTGACAAACTGAGCGGGAGAAGGGCCAATGAGCAGTTCTTC
TRBD1,TRBJ2-7,TRBV5-1,.,CASSPPGQGTRGQYF,TGCGCCAGCAGCCCTCCGGGACAGGGGACTAGAGGGCAGTACTTC
TRBD2,TRBJ2-3,TRBV28,few,CASSLAGGHTDTQYF,TGTGCCAGCAGTTTAGCGGGAGGGCACACAGATACGCAGTATTTT
.,TRBJ2-2,TRBV5-1,few,CASSWGETGELFF,TGCGCCAGCAGCTGGGGGGAGACCGGGGAGCTGTTTTTT
.,TRBJ2-5,TRBV30,.,CAWSVGGGETQYF,TGTGCCTGGAGTGTAGGAGGGGGGGAGACCCAGTACTTC
.,TRBJ2-3,TRBV15,.,CATSKIGDTQYF,TGTGCCACCAGCAAGATAGGAGATACGCAGTATTTT
TRBD1,TRBJ1-3,TRBV5-1,.,CASSLWDRNSGNTIYF,TGCGCCAGCAGCTTGTGGGACAGAAACTCTGGAAACACCATATATTTT
.,TRBJ1-1,TRBV15,.,CATRLGGRTEAFF,TGTGCCACCAGGTTGGGGGGGAGGACTGAAGCTTTCTTT
.,TRBJ2-3,TRBV7-9,once,CASRQPGTPSTDTQYF,TGTGCCAGCAGGCAGCCGGGAACCCCTAGCACAGATACGCAGTATTTT
.,TRBJ2-2,TRBV7-9,once,CASRLEGTGELFF,TGTGCCAGCAGGCTTGAGGGCACCGGGGAGCTGTTTTTT
.,TRBJ2-7,TRBV29-1,once,CSVGRASNYEQYF,TGCAGCGTTGGGCGAGCGTCCAACTACGAGCAGTACTTC
.,TRBJ2-7,TRBV28,.,CASSSTGGGTYEQYF,TGTGCCAGCAGTTCCACTGGAGGAGGCACCTACGAGCAGTACTTC
TRBD2,TRBJ2-3,TRBV29-1,.,CSVGGLAISTDTQYF,TGCAGCGTCGGTGGACTAGCGATTAGCACAGATACGCAGTATTTT
.,TRBJ2-2,TRBV6-4,.,CASSSTSTGELFF,TGTGCCAGCAGTTCCACAAGCACCGGGGAGCTGTTTTTT
TRBD1,TRBJ2-3,TRBV10-3,.,CAISGTGLVDTQYF,TGTGCCATCAGTGGGACAGGGTTGGTAGATACGCAGTATTTT
.,TRBJ1-1,TRBV19,.,CASSPRGPNTEAFF,TGTGCCAGTAGTCCCCGGGGACCGAACACTGAAGCTTTCTTT